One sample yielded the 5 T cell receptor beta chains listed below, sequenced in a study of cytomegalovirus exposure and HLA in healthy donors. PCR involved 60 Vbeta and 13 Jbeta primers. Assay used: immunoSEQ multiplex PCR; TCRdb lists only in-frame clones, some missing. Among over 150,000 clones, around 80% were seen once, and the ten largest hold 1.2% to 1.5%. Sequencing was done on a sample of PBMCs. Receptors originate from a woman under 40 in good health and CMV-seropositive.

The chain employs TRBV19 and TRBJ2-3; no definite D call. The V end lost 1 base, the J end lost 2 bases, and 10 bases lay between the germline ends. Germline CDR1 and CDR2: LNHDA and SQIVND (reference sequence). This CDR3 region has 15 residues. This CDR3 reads CASSIGLVNTDTQYF. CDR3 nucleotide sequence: TGTGCCAGTAGTATAGGGCTAGTGAACACAGATACGCAGTATTTT. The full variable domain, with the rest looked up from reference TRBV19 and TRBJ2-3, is DGGITQSPKYLFRKEGQNVTLSCEQNLNHDAMYWYRQDPGQGLRLIYYSQIVNDFQKGDIAEGYSVSREKKESFPLTVTSAQKNPTAFYLCASSIGLVNTDTQYFGPGTRLTVL.

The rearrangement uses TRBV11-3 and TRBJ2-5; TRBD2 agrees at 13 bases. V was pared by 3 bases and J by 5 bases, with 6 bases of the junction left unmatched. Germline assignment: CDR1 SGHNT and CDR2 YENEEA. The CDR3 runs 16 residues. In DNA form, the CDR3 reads TGTGCCAGCAGCTTCGGGACTAGCGGGAAAGCGGAGACCCAGTACTTC. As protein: CASSFGTSGKAETQYF.

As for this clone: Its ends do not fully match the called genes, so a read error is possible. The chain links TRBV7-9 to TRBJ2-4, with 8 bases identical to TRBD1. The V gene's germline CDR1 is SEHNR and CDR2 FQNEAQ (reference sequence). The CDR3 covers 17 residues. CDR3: CSSTSSGTGDLSNIQYF. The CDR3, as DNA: TGTTCCAGCACCTCGTCCGGGACAGGAGATTTGTCGAACATTCAGTACTTC. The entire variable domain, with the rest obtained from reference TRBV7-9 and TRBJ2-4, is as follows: DTGVSQNPRHKITKRGQNVTFRCDPISEHNRLYWYRQTLGQGPEFLTYFQNEAQLEKSRLLSDRFSAERPKGSFSTLEIQRTEQGDSAMYLCSSTSSGTGDLSNIQYFGAGTRLSVL.

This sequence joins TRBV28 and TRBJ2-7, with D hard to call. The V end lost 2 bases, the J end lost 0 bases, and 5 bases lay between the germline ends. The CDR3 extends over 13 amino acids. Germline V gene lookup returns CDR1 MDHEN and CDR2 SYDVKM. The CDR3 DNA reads TGTGCCAGCAGTTTAGCGGACTCCTACGAGCAGTACTTC. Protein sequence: CASSLADSYEQYF.

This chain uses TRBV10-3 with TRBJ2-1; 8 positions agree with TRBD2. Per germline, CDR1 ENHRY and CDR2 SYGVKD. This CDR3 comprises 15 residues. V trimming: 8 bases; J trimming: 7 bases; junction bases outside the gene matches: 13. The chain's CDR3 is CAIGASGSIGNEQFF. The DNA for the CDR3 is TGTGCCATCGGGGCCAGCGGGAGTATAGGGAATGAGCAGTTCTTC.